The rows below give T cell receptor beta chains drawn from one sample of a study of blood T cell repertoires in COVID-19. The assay was immunoSEQ multiplex PCR, and TCRdb's table has in-frame clones only and misses some. The table shows around 100,000 clones, with approximately 85% occurring only once. Material for sequencing was peripheral blood. The source is a man aged 35 to 55 with acute or convalescent COVID-19. The CDR3 runs from the conserved cysteine through the conserved F or W. Each record gives: V gene, J gene, D gene, CDR3 protein, CDR3 DNA. A D gene is named only where the DNA matches it firmly.

>TRBV7-9|TRBJ1-1|.
CASSPDRYEAFF
TGTGCCAGCAGCCCGGACAGATATGAAGCTTTCTTT
>TRBV5-5|TRBJ2-5|TRBD2
CASSLGLAGETQYF
TGTGCCAGCAGCCTGGGACTAGCGGGAGAGACCCAGTACTTC
>TRBV12-3/TRBV12-4|TRBJ1-1|.
CASSFRENTEAFF
TGTGCCAGCAGTTTCAGGGAAAACACTGAAGCTTTCTTT
>TRBV19|TRBJ2-7|.
CASSRYSDKPYEQYF
TGTGCCAGTAGTAGGTACTCCGACAAACCATACGAGCAGTACTTC
>TRBV28|TRBJ2-7|.
CASSLSFGGAVF
TGTGCCAGCAGTTTAAGTTTTGGCGGGGCCGTTTTC
>TRBV6-6|TRBJ1-1|TRBD1
CASSYRGQNTEAFF
TGTGCCAGCAGTTACAGGGGGCAGAACACTGAAGCTTTCTTT
>TRBV6-5|TRBJ1-1|.
CASSTSSPGATEAFF
TGTGCCAGCAGTACCTCCTCCCCAGGGGCCACTGAAGCTTTCTTT
>TRBV7-3|TRBJ2-1|.
CASSLTRDYEQFF
TGTGCCAGCAGCTTAACTAGAGACTATGAGCAGTTCTTC
>TRBV7-3|TRBJ2-5|.
CASSLRPHQETQYF
TGTGCCAGCAGCTTAAGGCCACACCAAGAGACCCAGTACTTC
>TRBV7-9|TRBJ2-1|TRBD2
CASSLGSGGVGEQFF
TGTGCCAGCAGCTTAGGTAGCGGGGGGGTAGGTGAGCAGTTCTTC